What follows is one T cell receptor (beta chain) and its context. Its cognate antigen is unknown. Germline loops: CDR1 DFQATT, CDR2 SNEGSKA (reference sequence). Trimming shortened V by 2 bases and J by 4 bases, and 6 bases separated the two germline ends. CDR3 length: 11 residues. This specimen belongs to a study of shared clonotypes between healthy human individuals. Execution of the assay was at deep level. Several immunoSEQ plates held equal portions of the genomic DNA taken from each subset. Generated by immunoSEQ multiplex PCR, the TCRdb table keeps only in-frame clones and is missing some. In the table there are 330,000 or so clones, about 73% of which are singletons. Findings and limits, study-wide: Non-shared clonotypes were found to have lower generation probabilities than the clonotypes that were shared by all four of the sorted-subset donors.

The source is a young man in good health. Sequencing was done on a sample of memory CD4+ T cells sorted from blood. Subset noted: CD45RA-negative fraction. The V gene is TRBV20-1, the J gene TRBJ2-7; D uncertain. The CDR3 sequence is CSARQEYEQYF. CDR3 sequence (DNA): TGCAGTGCTAGACAGGAGTACGAGCAGTACTTC.